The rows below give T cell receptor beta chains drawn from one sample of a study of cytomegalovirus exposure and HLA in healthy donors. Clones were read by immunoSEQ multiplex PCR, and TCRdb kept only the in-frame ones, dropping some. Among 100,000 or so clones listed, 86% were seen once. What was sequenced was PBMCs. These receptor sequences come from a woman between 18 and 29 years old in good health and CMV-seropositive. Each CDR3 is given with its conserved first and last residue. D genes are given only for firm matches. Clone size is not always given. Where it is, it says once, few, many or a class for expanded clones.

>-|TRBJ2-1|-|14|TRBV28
TGTGCCAGCAGTGGGCCGGGAGCCTACAATGAGCAGTTCTTC
CASSGPGAYNEQFF
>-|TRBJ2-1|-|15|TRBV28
TGTGCCAGCAGTTTTGCCTACGGGGGAGCCAATGAGCAGTTCTTC
CASSFAYGGANEQFF
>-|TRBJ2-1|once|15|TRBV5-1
TGCGCCAGCAGCTTGGCCAAGACCCTAGGAAATGAGCAGTTCTTC
CASSLAKTLGNEQFF
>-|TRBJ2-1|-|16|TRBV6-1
TGTGCCAGCAGTGAAGCTCTGCGACTACCGGGAAATGAGCAGTTCTTC
CASSEALRLPGNEQFF
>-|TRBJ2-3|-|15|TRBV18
TGTGCCAGCTCACCAAGCACCGGACAACTCGGTACGCAGTATTTT
CASSPSTGQLGTQYF
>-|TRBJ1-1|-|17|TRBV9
TGTGCCAGCAGCGTTTTTCCCGTCTCAGGCATGAACACTGAAGCTTTCTTT
CASSVFPVSGMNTEAFF
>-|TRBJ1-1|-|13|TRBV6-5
TGTGCCGTATACCACAGCATGAACACTGAAGCTTTCTTT
CAVYHSMNTEAFF
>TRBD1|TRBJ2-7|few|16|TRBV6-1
TGTGCCAGCAGTGAAACCTCGGGACAGGCTGCCTACGAGCAGTACTTC
CASSETSGQAAYEQYF
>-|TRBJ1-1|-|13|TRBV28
TGTGCCAGCAGTTTATATAAGGATCTCGGGGCTTTCTTT
CASSLYKDLGAFF
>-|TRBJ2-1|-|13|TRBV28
TGTGCCAGCAGTTTCCCTTACAGGGTTGAGCAGTTCTTC
CASSFPYRVEQFF
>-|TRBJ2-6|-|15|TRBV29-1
TGCAGCGTGGAAGGGACACCCTCTGGGGCCAACGTCCTGACTTTC
CSVEGTPSGANVLTF
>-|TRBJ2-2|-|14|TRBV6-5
TGTGCCAGCAGTCCTTATTTAGCGACCGGGGAGCTGTTTTTT
CASSPYLATGELFF
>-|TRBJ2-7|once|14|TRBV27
TGTGCCAGCAGTCTCGCGAGCGGGCCCTACGAGCAGTACTTC
CASSLASGPYEQYF
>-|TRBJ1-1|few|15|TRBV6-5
TGTGCCAGCAGTCACCGGACAGTAGTGAACACTGAAGCTTTCTTT
CASSHRTVVNTEAFF
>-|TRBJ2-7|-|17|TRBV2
TGTGCCAGCAACCCTGGAGGGGGGGGGACATTGACCTACGAGCAGTACTTC
CASNPGGGGTLTYEQYF
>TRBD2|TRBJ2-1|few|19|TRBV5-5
TGTGCCAGCAGCGAGGGAGGTAGCGGGAGGTCTAGCTCCTACAATGAGCAGTTCTTC
CASSEGGSGRSSSYNEQFF
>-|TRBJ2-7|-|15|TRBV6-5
TGTGCCAGCAGTTACTCGAGGGCCCCGAACTACGAGCAGTACTTC
CASSYSRAPNYEQYF
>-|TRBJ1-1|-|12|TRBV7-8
TGTGCCAGCAGCTCCACGGGAACTGAAGCTTTCTTT
CASSSTGTEAFF
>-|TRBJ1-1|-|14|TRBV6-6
TGTGCCAGCAGGCAGGGGAGATCGAACACTGAAGCTTTCTTT
CASRQGRSNTEAFF
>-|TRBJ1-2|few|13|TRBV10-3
TGTGCCATCAGCGATCAGGGCACCTATGGCTACACCTTC
CAISDQGTYGYTF
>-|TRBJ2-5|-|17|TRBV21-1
TGTGCCAGCAGCAAAGCGACCAAGGGGCAGGGGGGCGAGACCCAGTACTTC
CASSKATKGQGGETQYF
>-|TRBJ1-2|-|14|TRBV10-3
TGTGCCATCAGTGTTGGGGGGGGAAACTATGGCTACACCTTC
CAISVGGGNYGYTF
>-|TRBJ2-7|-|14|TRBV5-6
TGTGCCAGCAGCTTGGGCAGTACCCTCCACGAGCAGTACTTC
CASSLGSTLHEQYF
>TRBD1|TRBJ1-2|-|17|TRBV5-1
TGCGCCAGCAGCCCACCGGGACAGGGGACGGCTAACTATGGCTACACCTTC
CASSPPGQGTANYGYTF
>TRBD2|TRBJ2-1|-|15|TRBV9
TGTGCCAGCAGCCCGGGACTAGCGGGAAACAATGAGCAGTTCTTC
CASSPGLAGNNEQFF
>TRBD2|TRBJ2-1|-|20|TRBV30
TGTGCCTGGAGTTGGTACCGGACTAGCGGGAGGGTGGGATCCTACAATGAGCAGTTCTTC
CAWSWYRTSGRVGSYNEQFF
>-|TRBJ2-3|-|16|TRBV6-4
TGTGCCAGCAGTCCCCAAGCCGAACCGCTCACAGATACGCAGTATTTT
CASSPQAEPLTDTQYF
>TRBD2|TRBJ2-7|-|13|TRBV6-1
TGTGCCAGCTCTCAGAGCGGGACCTACGAGCAGTACTTC
CASSQSGTYEQYF
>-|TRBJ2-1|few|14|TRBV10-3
TGTGCCACCCGGGTGACGGGGGTCCACAATGAGCAGTTCTTC
CATRVTGVHNEQFF
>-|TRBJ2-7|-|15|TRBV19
TGTGCCAGTAGTAATAACTTCCACCCCGCCAACGAGCAGTACTTC
CASSNNFHPANEQYF
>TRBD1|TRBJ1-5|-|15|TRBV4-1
TGCGCCAGCAGTCAGACCGGGACAGTGGGGCAGCCCCAGCATTTT
CASSQTGTVGQPQHF
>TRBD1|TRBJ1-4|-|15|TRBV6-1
TGTGCCAGCAGTCCTACAGGGGCGAGGAATGAAAAACTGTTTTTT
CASSPTGARNEKLFF
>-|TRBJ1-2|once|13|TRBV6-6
TGTGCCAGCAGTTACCAAGAACAGGCTGGCTACACCTTC
CASSYQEQAGYTF
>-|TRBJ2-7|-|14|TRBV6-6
TGTGCCAGCAGTTACTGGCTGGCGGGTCTGGAGCAGTACTTC
CASSYWLAGLEQYF
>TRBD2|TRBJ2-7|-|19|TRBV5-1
TGCGCCAGCAGCTCGGCTGGACTAGCGGGAGTAGGGGGTTACTACGAGCAGTACTTC
CASSSAGLAGVGGYYEQYF
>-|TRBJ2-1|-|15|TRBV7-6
TGTGCCAGCAGCTCTCAGGGGAACTCCTACAATGAGCAGTTCTTC
CASSSQGNSYNEQFF
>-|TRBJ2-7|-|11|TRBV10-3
TGTGCCACCGCAGGGGCAGGAGAGCAGTACTTC
CATAGAGEQYF
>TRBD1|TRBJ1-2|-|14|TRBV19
TGTGCCAGTAGTATGACAGGGGGCTTAGATGGCTACACCTTC
CASSMTGGLDGYTF
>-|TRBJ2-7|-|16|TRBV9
TGTGCCAGCAGCGTAGATGGGACATCGGGTCCCTACGAGCAGTACTTC
CASSVDGTSGPYEQYF
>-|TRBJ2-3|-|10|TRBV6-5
TGTGCCTCCGGGGAGGCTACGCAGTATTTT
CASGEATQYF